This TCR beta chain comes out of a study of T cell clonality in common variable immunodeficiency. Some clones are missing from TCRdb's copy, which holds only in-frame ones; the method was immunoSEQ multiplex PCR. The sample holds roughly 30,000 clones, and no clone turns up only once. Blood samples were heparinized, roughly 4.5 to 8.5 ml per donor. The V and J ends lost 4 bases and 5 bases respectively, with 9 bases between them. Germline V gene lookup returns CDR1 GTSNPN and CDR2 SVGIG (reference sequence). The CDR3 contains 13 residues. In its sample, this clone was seen many times. The CDR3 end falls 3 residues outside the read, so it is completed with the germline J gene.

The chain has TRBV30 and TRBJ1-6; D uncertain. The receptor comes from a person between 18 and 75 years old in good health. Material for sequencing was peripheral blood mononuclear cells. CDR3: CAWTPGNNSPLHF. The covered CDR3 bases are TGTGCCTGGACACCGGGGAATAATTCACCC.